These T cell receptor beta chains were read from a single sample in a study of shared clonotypes between healthy human individuals. Here immunoSEQ multiplex PCR was the method, and the copy in TCRdb shows in-frame clones only, minus some. The data hold millions of clones, with 85% to 95% observed a single time. Sequences were obtained from naive CD4+ T cells sorted from blood. The receptors originated from a young man in good health. The CDR3 runs from the conserved cysteine through the conserved F or W. Each record gives: V gene, D gene, clone size, J gene, CDR3 protein, CDR3 DNA. A D gene is named only where the DNA matches it firmly. The listing skips clone size in some rows; elsewhere it reads once, few, many or a size class.

v_call: TRBV2
d_call: -
clone_size: -
j_call: TRBJ1-4
cdr3_aa: CASSARQLYATNEKLFF
cdr3_nt: TGTGCCAGCAGCGCACGACAGCTCTATGCAACTAATGAAAAACTGTTTTTT

v_call: TRBV2
d_call: -
clone_size: -
j_call: TRBJ1-1
cdr3_aa: CASSTTEAFF
cdr3_nt: TGTGCCAGCAGTACAACTGAAGCTTTCTTT

v_call: TRBV2
d_call: -
clone_size: -
j_call: TRBJ2-7
cdr3_aa: CASSAGNEQYF
cdr3_nt: TGTGCCAGCAGTGCAGGGAACGAGCAGTACTTC

v_call: TRBV5-1
d_call: -
clone_size: -
j_call: TRBJ2-5
cdr3_aa: CASSQDLGTLVKQYF
cdr3_nt: TGCGCCAGCAGCCAAGATTTGGGTACTCTTGTCAAGCAGTACTTC

v_call: TRBV4-1
d_call: TRBD1
clone_size: -
j_call: TRBJ1-6
cdr3_aa: CASSSTAGTGNSPLHF
cdr3_nt: TGCGCCAGCAGCTCCACGGCCGGGACAGGGAATTCACCCCTCCACTTT

v_call: TRBV6-4
d_call: -
clone_size: -
j_call: TRBJ1-6
cdr3_aa: CASSAAGPPDNSPLHF
cdr3_nt: TGTGCCAGCAGCGCGGCCGGACCCCCGGATAATTCACCCCTCCACTTT

v_call: TRBV2
d_call: TRBD2
clone_size: -
j_call: TRBJ2-3
cdr3_aa: CAGGLGGRTDTQYF
cdr3_nt: TGTGCCGGAGGACTGGGAGGGAGGACAGATACGCAGTATTTT

v_call: TRBV7-7
d_call: -
clone_size: -
j_call: TRBJ1-5
cdr3_aa: CASSLYEGRDQPQHF
cdr3_nt: TGTGCTAGCAGCTTATACGAGGGACGAGATCAGCCCCAGCATTTT

v_call: TRBV21-1
d_call: -
clone_size: -
j_call: TRBJ2-7
cdr3_aa: CASQAHPEQYF
cdr3_nt: TGTGCCAGTCAGGCCCATCCCGAGCAGTACTTC

v_call: TRBV11-2
d_call: TRBD1
clone_size: -
j_call: TRBJ2-7
cdr3_aa: CASSLAGQGNYEQYF
cdr3_nt: TGTGCCAGCAGCTTAGCCGGACAGGGGAACTACGAGCAGTACTTC

v_call: TRBV30
d_call: -
clone_size: -
j_call: TRBJ2-3
cdr3_aa: CAWSRHRTDTQYF
cdr3_nt: TGTGCCTGGAGTAGACACCGCACAGATACGCAGTATTTT

v_call: TRBV10-3
d_call: -
clone_size: -
j_call: TRBJ2-1
cdr3_aa: CAISESARSYNEQFF
cdr3_nt: TGTGCCATCAGTGAGTCGGCTAGATCCTACAATGAGCAGTTCTTC

v_call: TRBV5-1
d_call: -
clone_size: -
j_call: TRBJ2-5
cdr3_aa: CASSSLRTQETQYF
cdr3_nt: TGCGCCAGCAGCTCGCTTCGGACCCAAGAGACCCAGTACTTC

v_call: TRBV9
d_call: -
clone_size: -
j_call: TRBJ1-5
cdr3_aa: CASSVGGPPGGRVARDQPQHF
cdr3_nt: TGTGCCAGCAGCGTAGGGGGCCCCCCCGGGGGCAGGGTGGCCCGCGATCAGCCCCAGCATTTT

v_call: TRBV7-2
d_call: -
clone_size: -
j_call: TRBJ2-1
cdr3_aa: CASSLGRGHEQFF
cdr3_nt: TGTGCCAGCAGTCTAGGAAGGGGCCATGAGCAGTTCTTC

v_call: TRBV7-2
d_call: -
clone_size: -
j_call: TRBJ1-5
cdr3_aa: CASSLGGVNQPQHF
cdr3_nt: TGTGCCAGCAGCTTAGGTGGGGTCAATCAGCCCCAGCATTTT

v_call: TRBV28
d_call: -
clone_size: -
j_call: TRBJ1-6
cdr3_aa: CASTPRHGNSPLHF
cdr3_nt: TGTGCCAGCACTCCTCGTCACGGAAATTCACCCCTCCACTTT

v_call: TRBV4-1
d_call: TRBD1
clone_size: -
j_call: TRBJ1-1
cdr3_aa: CASRDRGGTEAFF
cdr3_nt: TGCGCCAGCAGAGACAGGGGGGGTACTGAAGCTTTCTTT

v_call: TRBV11-2
d_call: -
clone_size: -
j_call: TRBJ1-1
cdr3_aa: CASSSRWVPATEAFF
cdr3_nt: TGTGCCAGCAGCTCTAGGTGGGTCCCAGCCACTGAAGCTTTCTTT

v_call: TRBV30
d_call: -
clone_size: -
j_call: TRBJ2-3
cdr3_aa: CAWSPKTGRGDTQYF
cdr3_nt: TGTGCCTGGAGCCCTAAGACAGGGCGGGGAGATACGCAGTATTTT

v_call: TRBV18
d_call: -
clone_size: -
j_call: TRBJ2-1
cdr3_aa: CASSRDWVSSYNEQFF
cdr3_nt: TGTGCCAGCTCGCGCGACTGGGTCAGCTCCTACAATGAGCAGTTCTTC

v_call: TRBV6-4
d_call: -
clone_size: -
j_call: TRBJ2-7
cdr3_aa: CASSDSGTSSSYEQYF
cdr3_nt: TGTGCCAGCAGTGACTCCGGGACTTCTAGCTCCTACGAGCAGTACTTC

v_call: TRBV30
d_call: TRBD2
clone_size: -
j_call: TRBJ2-2
cdr3_aa: CAWTGLAIRGELFF
cdr3_nt: TGTGCCTGGACAGGACTAGCCATACGCGGGGAGCTGTTTTTT

v_call: TRBV11-1
d_call: -
clone_size: once
j_call: TRBJ2-1
cdr3_aa: CASSNTVGEQFF
cdr3_nt: TGTGCCAGCAGCAACACAGTGGGTGAGCAGTTCTTC

v_call: TRBV10-1
d_call: TRBD1
clone_size: -
j_call: TRBJ2-7
cdr3_aa: CASSPGQGSGEQYF
cdr3_nt: TGCGCCAGTAGTCCGGGACAGGGTTCTGGTGAGCAGTACTTC

v_call: TRBV4-1
d_call: -
clone_size: -
j_call: TRBJ2-7
cdr3_aa: CASSQVSRDYEQYF
cdr3_nt: TGCGCCAGCAGCCAAGTTAGCAGGGACTACGAGCAGTACTTC

v_call: TRBV5-1
d_call: -
clone_size: -
j_call: TRBJ2-1
cdr3_aa: CASSLELNLPRNEQFF
cdr3_nt: TGCGCCAGCAGCTTGGAGCTGAACTTACCCCGTAATGAGCAGTTCTTC

v_call: TRBV19
d_call: -
clone_size: once
j_call: TRBJ1-5
cdr3_aa: CASSIGGWQPQHF
cdr3_nt: TGTGCCAGTAGTATAGGGGGTTGGCAGCCCCAGCATTTT

v_call: TRBV7-9
d_call: TRBD1
clone_size: -
j_call: TRBJ1-1
cdr3_aa: CASSIGQGSRAFF
cdr3_nt: TGTGCCAGCAGCATCGGACAGGGATCGCGAGCTTTCTTT

v_call: TRBV28
d_call: -
clone_size: -
j_call: TRBJ2-6
cdr3_aa: CASSLIMGRGRNFSSGANVLTF
cdr3_nt: TGTGCCAGCAGTTTGATTATGGGGCGGGGGCGTAATTTTAGCTCTGGGGCCAACGTCCTGACTTTC

v_call: TRBV18
d_call: -
clone_size: once
j_call: TRBJ1-1
cdr3_aa: CASSPVGGQNTEAFF
cdr3_nt: TGTGCCAGCTCACCCGTAGGAGGACAGAACACTGAAGCTTTCTTT

v_call: TRBV30
d_call: -
clone_size: -
j_call: TRBJ2-7
cdr3_aa: CAWSVRRDSYEQYF
cdr3_nt: TGTGCCTGGAGTGTACGGCGGGACTCCTACGAGCAGTACTTC

v_call: TRBV6-1
d_call: -
clone_size: -
j_call: TRBJ1-2
cdr3_aa: CASSEALQGDGYTF
cdr3_nt: TGTGCCAGCAGTGAAGCGCTCCAAGGGGATGGCTACACCTTC

v_call: TRBV7-9
d_call: TRBD2
clone_size: -
j_call: TRBJ2-4
cdr3_aa: CASSQEGLGQNIQYF
cdr3_nt: TGCGCCAGCAGCCAAGAGGGACTAGGCCAAAACATTCAGTACTTC

v_call: TRBV5-4
d_call: -
clone_size: -
j_call: TRBJ2-1
cdr3_aa: CASRLEFSPDEQFF
cdr3_nt: TGTGCCAGCAGACTGGAGTTCAGCCCGGATGAGCAGTTCTTC

v_call: TRBV28
d_call: -
clone_size: -
j_call: TRBJ2-2
cdr3_aa: CASMGTFATGELFF
cdr3_nt: TGTGCCAGCATGGGGACCTTCGCCACCGGGGAGCTGTTTTTT

v_call: TRBV11-2
d_call: -
clone_size: -
j_call: TRBJ2-5
cdr3_aa: CASSLEPLGGTFQETQYF
cdr3_nt: TGTGCCAGCAGCTTAGAACCGCTAGGTGGCACCTTCCAAGAGACCCAGTACTTC

v_call: TRBV6-1
d_call: TRBD1
clone_size: -
j_call: TRBJ2-5
cdr3_aa: CASTEQGAGETQYF
cdr3_nt: TGTGCCAGCACCGAACAGGGGGCAGGCGAGACCCAGTACTTC

v_call: TRBV4-1
d_call: TRBD1
clone_size: -
j_call: TRBJ1-4
cdr3_aa: CASSQDRVGGNEKLFF
cdr3_nt: TGCGCCAGCAGCCAAGATCGGGTAGGGGGCAATGAAAAACTGTTTTTT

v_call: TRBV2
d_call: -
clone_size: -
j_call: TRBJ2-7
cdr3_aa: CASKPLSYEQYF
cdr3_nt: TGTGCCAGCAAGCCTCTTTCCTACGAGCAGTACTTC

v_call: TRBV18
d_call: TRBD1
clone_size: -
j_call: TRBJ1-1
cdr3_aa: CASSPQGTEGNTEAFF
cdr3_nt: TGTGCCAGCTCACCGCAAGGGACAGAAGGTAACACTGAAGCTTTCTTT

v_call: TRBV28
d_call: -
clone_size: -
j_call: TRBJ1-2
cdr3_aa: CASNPAGRIIDYGYTF
cdr3_nt: TGTGCCAGCAACCCCGCAGGGAGGATAATTGACTATGGCTACACCTTC

v_call: TRBV15
d_call: TRBD1
clone_size: -
j_call: TRBJ2-2
cdr3_aa: CATTGAMNTGELFF
cdr3_nt: TGTGCCACGACAGGGGCCATGAACACCGGGGAGCTGTTTTTT

v_call: TRBV30
d_call: -
clone_size: -
j_call: TRBJ2-1
cdr3_aa: CAWSVQRYNEQFF
cdr3_nt: TGTGCCTGGAGTGTACAGCGGTACAATGAGCAGTTCTTC

v_call: TRBV2
d_call: -
clone_size: -
j_call: TRBJ1-1
cdr3_aa: CASSGLGRGGTEAFF
cdr3_nt: TGTGCCAGCAGTGGTCTCGGCAGGGGAGGTACTGAAGCTTTCTTT

v_call: TRBV7-2
d_call: -
clone_size: -
j_call: TRBJ2-7
cdr3_aa: CASSLEGDPSAYEQYF
cdr3_nt: TGTGCCAGCAGCTTAGAAGGGGACCCCAGCGCCTACGAGCAGTACTTC

v_call: TRBV28
d_call: TRBD1
clone_size: -
j_call: TRBJ2-1
cdr3_aa: CASSAPGQGAYEQFF
cdr3_nt: TGTGCCAGCAGCGCACCGGGACAGGGGGCTTATGAGCAGTTCTTC

v_call: TRBV6-4
d_call: -
clone_size: -
j_call: TRBJ1-5
cdr3_aa: CASSEAGGNQPQHF
cdr3_nt: TGTGCCAGCAGTGAGGCGGGCGGCAATCAGCCCCAGCATTTT

v_call: TRBV10-1
d_call: TRBD2
clone_size: -
j_call: TRBJ2-3
cdr3_aa: CASSDTAGGVADTQYF
cdr3_nt: TGCGCCAGCAGTGATACGGCGGGAGGGGTCGCAGATACGCAGTATTTT

v_call: TRBV30
d_call: TRBD1
clone_size: -
j_call: TRBJ1-4
cdr3_aa: CAWTTGGNEKLFF
cdr3_nt: TGTGCCTGGACGACAGGGGGTAATGAAAAACTGTTTTTT

v_call: TRBV18
d_call: -
clone_size: -
j_call: TRBJ1-1
cdr3_aa: CASSPSQVNTEAFF
cdr3_nt: TGTGCCAGCTCACCGAGCCAAGTCAACACTGAAGCTTTCTTT